Shown below are 14 T cell receptor beta chains from a single sample sequenced in a study of PD-1 blockade in classical Hodgkin lymphoma. The time point here: newly diagnosed, previously untreated cHL patient sample. CD4+ T cells were purified from thawed PBMCs by negative selection. Generated by immunoSEQ multiplex PCR, the TCRdb table keeps only in-frame clones and is missing some. The sample holds fewer than 40,000 clones, 88% seen once. Sequenced sample: CD4+ T cells from blood. The receptor set was obtained from a human donor with classical Hodgkin lymphoma.

The chain carries TRBV10-3 and TRBJ1-5; D unclear. The CDR3 runs 13 residues. V lost 5 bases, J lost 5 bases, and 10 bases lay in between. Germline CDR1 and CDR2: ENHRY and SYGVKD. This CDR3 reads CAISPFTDQPQHF. For the CDR3, the DNA is TGTGCCATCAGTCCTTTTACAGATCAGCCCCAGCATTTT.

V gene TRBV2 combines with J gene TRBJ2-5; D possibly corresponds to TRBD2 (6 bases). Germline V gives CDR1 SNHLY, CDR2 FYNNEI. Trimming stripped 2 bases from V and 0 bases from J, with 10 bases between. There are 15 residues in the CDR3. CDR3 in amino acids: CASSETSQYQETQYF. DNA of the CDR3: TGTGCCAGCAGTGAAACTAGCCAGTACCAAGAGACCCAGTACTTC.

This clone was observed a single time. The chain links TRBV28 to TRBJ1-2, with 9 nucleotides matching TRBD1. J lost 5 bases, V lost 5 bases, and 6 bases had no gene match. CDR3 size: 14 residues. The germline CDR1 and CDR2 sequences are MDHEN and SYDVKM. CDR3: CASSIGTGFYGYTF. CDR3 bases: TGTGCCAGCAGTATCGGGACAGGGTTTTATGGCTACACCTTC.

This chain uses TRBV6-1 with TRBJ1-2; D is unresolved. This CDR3 region has 10 residues. Per the germline V gene, CDR1 is MNHNS and CDR2 is SASEGT. The V end lost 2 bases, the J end lost 7 bases, and 2 bases lay between the germline ends. CDR3 nucleotide sequence: TGTGCCAGCAGTGAACGTGGCTACACCTTC. It codes for CASSERGYTF.

The chain joins TRBV6-1 to TRBJ1-2; tentatively, D is TRBD1 (5 bases). The CDR3 is made up of 17 amino acids. In germline, CDR1 is MNHNS, CDR2 SASEGT. Trimming took off 1 base at V and 0 bases at J, with 15 bases between the two ends. This CDR3 is CASSEVWGPLANYGYTF. Here the CDR3 DNA reads TGTGCCAGCAGTGAAGTGTGGGGCCCGTTAGCTAACTATGGCTACACCTTC.

The chain joins TRBV10-3 to TRBJ2-1, with 7 nucleotides matching TRBD2. The CDR3 is 15 amino acids. Germline CDR1 and CDR2: ENHRY and SYGVKD. V was pared by 6 bases and J by 6 bases, with 11 bases of the junction left unmatched. This CDR3 is CAISFVAGGGNEQFF. The CDR3 nucleotides are TGTGCCATCAGCTTTGTCGCAGGCGGGGGCAATGAGCAGTTCTTC.

The gene calls are TRBV5-6 and TRBJ1-1, with TRBD1 matching 9 bases. Germline assignment: CDR1 SGHDT and CDR2 YYEEEE. Trimming cost V 6 bases and J 4 bases; bases outside gene matches: 7. The CDR3 totals 14 residues. Here the CDR3 DNA reads TGTGCCAGCACCGCACGACAGGGGGTCACTGAAGCTTTCTTT. Translating gives CASTARQGVTEAFF.

This chain joins TRBV4-1 and TRBJ2-2, with 11 bases matching TRBD1. This CDR3 region has 18 residues. With V trimmed by 4 bases and J by 2 bases, 9 bases remained unmatched. Germline CDR1 is MGHRA and CDR2 is YSYEKL. The CDR3 DNA reads as TGCGCCAGCAGCCCCAAGGCTGGGACAGGGGGAAACACCGGGGAGCTGTTTTTT. Protein: CASSPKAGTGGNTGELFF.

The chain carries TRBV19 and TRBJ2-2; TRBD2 aligns across 11 bases. There are 15 residues in the CDR3. CDR1 LNHDA and CDR2 SQIVND come from the germline V gene (reference sequence). V lost 6 bases, J lost 4 bases, and 4 bases stayed unmatched. CDR3 in amino acids: CASSQGLAATGELFF. DNA for the CDR3: TGTGCCAGTAGCCAGGGACTAGCGGCCACCGGGGAGCTGTTTTTT.

This clone has more than one count but fewer than ten. V is TRBV9 and J is TRBJ1-1, with a tentative D call TRBD1 (5 bases). With 0 bases removed from V and 1 base from J, the gap between germline ends came to 10 bases. The CDR3 has 15 residues. CDR1 is SGDLS, CDR2 YYNGEE, per germline. The CDR3 DNA sequence: TGTGCCAGCAGCGTAGACCCCACAGGGAACACTGAAGCTTTCTTT. It translates to CASSVDPTGNTEAFF.

The rearrangement joins TRBV5-6 to TRBJ1-2; the D gene is possibly TRBD1 (6 bases). CDR3 size: 14 residues. CDR1 SGHDT and CDR2 YYEEEE come from the germline V gene. V was shortened by 2 bases and J by 4 bases, with 12 bases between the two germline ends. The CDR3 sequence is CASSFRGDSYGYTF. The CDR3 DNA reads as TGTGCCAGCAGCTTCAGGGGAGATAGCTATGGCTACACCTTC. Full variable domain (rest looked up from reference TRBV5-6 and TRBJ1-2): DAGVTQSPTHLIKTRGQQVTLRCSPKSGHDTVSWYQQALGQGPQFIFQYYEEEERQRGNFPDRFSGHQFPNYSSELNVNALLLGDSALYLCASSFRGDSYGYTFGSGTRLTVV.

The chain combines TRBV29-1 with TRBJ1-2; a possible D gene is TRBD1 (5 bases). Looked up from germline, CDR1 is SQVTM and CDR2 is ANQGSEA. V gave up 4 bases and J gave up 4 bases, with 7 bases separating them. CDR3 length equals 11 residues. In nucleotides, the CDR3 is TGCAGCGTTGCAGACAGCTATGGCTACACCTTC. Translating it yields CSVADSYGYTF.

This clone was observed a handful of times. The chain carries TRBV19 and TRBJ2-2; no clear D gene. The CDR3 is 13 residues long. The V end lost 3 bases, the J end lost 3 bases, and 5 bases lay between the germline ends. From germline, CDR1 is LNHDA and CDR2 SQIVND (reference sequence). The CDR3 spells CASSIRDTGELFF. DNA of the CDR3: TGTGCCAGTAGTATTAGGGACACCGGGGAGCTGTTTTTT.

CDR3 residues: CASRDAGRTEAFF. The CDR3 DNA reads TGTGCCAGCAGGGATGCAGGGAGGACTGAAGCTTTCTTT. The gene calls are TRBV6-6 and TRBJ1-1, with D perhaps TRBD1 (5 bases). Looked up from germline, CDR1 is MNHNY and CDR2 is SVGAGI (reference sequence). V lost 6 bases to trimming and J lost 5 bases, with 13 bases between them. CDR3 length equals 13 residues.